The clone carrying this TCR beta chain showed up many times. The sample comes from a study of Graves' ophthalmopathy and Graves' hyperthyroidism. TCR beta CDR3 regions were amplified from RNA transcripts. RT-PCR was first run with HTBI primers, then multiplex PCR in a second round. TCRdb reprocessed the multiplex PCR reads with MiXCR, giving one entry per CDR3 protein. Found here are about 390,000 distinct CDR3 sequences, 15% of them singletons; the top ten hold about 7%. Germline CDR1 and CDR2: DFQATT and SNEGSKA (reference sequence). The CDR3 totals 15 residues. The V segment lost 5 bases and the J segment 2 bases; nucleotides outside the gene matches: 9.

Source material: peripheral blood. This sequence originates from a woman aged 18-35 years with stable Graves' hyperthyroidism. V usage is TRBV20-1 and J usage is TRBJ1-1, with 9 bases matching TRBD1. The CDR3: CSAPPGQGLNTEAFF. For the CDR3, the DNA is TGCAGTGCTCCACCGGGACAGGGTCTTAACACTGAAGCTTTCTTT.